This entry concerns a single TCR beta chain. This record belongs to a study of T cell responses to AZD1222 COVID-19 vaccine. Assay used: immunoSEQ multiplex PCR; TCRdb lists only in-frame clones, some missing. The profile covers about 120,000 clones, with 80% to 90% appearing a single time and about 2.4% taken by the ten largest. The CDR3 extends over 16 amino acids. Germline CDR1 and CDR2: ENHRY and SYGVKD. With 2 bases clipped from V and 2 bases from J, the junction kept 5 bases outside the gene matches. The V and J genes are TRBV10-3 and TRBJ2-3; 9 bases fit TRBD2. Sequences were derived from peripheral blood, sampled on day 0 of AZD1222 vaccination. The origin of this receptor is an adult in good health. CDR3 nucleotide sequence: TGTGCCATCAGTGAGGGTGGCGGGAGGGACACAGATACGCAGTATTTT. Its translation is CAISEGGGRDTDTQYF.